Following are 15 T cell receptor beta chains from one sample sequenced in a study of blood T cell repertoires in COVID-19. Assay used: immunoSEQ multiplex PCR; TCRdb lists only in-frame clones, some missing. The top ten clones hold approximately 4.4% of a sample with under 250,000 clones, about 80% of them seen once. Material for sequencing was peripheral blood. These receptors came from a man in his fifties with active or convalescent COVID-19.

V and J are TRBV7-8 and TRBJ1-6; a possible D gene is TRBD1 (6 bases). In germline, CDR1 is SGHVS, CDR2 FQNEAQ. Trimming stripped 6 bases from V and 8 bases from J, with 14 bases between. The CDR3 covers 14 residues. The CDR3: CASRQTGFDSPLHF. In DNA, the CDR3 is TGTGCCAGCAGGCAAACAGGGTTTGATTCACCCCTCCACTTT.

A few counts support this clone. The rearrangement links TRBV19 to TRBJ1-2, with 8 nucleotides matching TRBD1. The CDR3 runs 13 residues. The J segment lost 7 bases and the V segment lost 2 bases, leaving 3 bases of the junction unmatched. From germline, CDR1 is LNHDA and CDR2 SQIVND (reference sequence). CDR3 sequence: CASSIQDRAGYTF. DNA for the CDR3: TGTGCCAGTAGTATACAGGACAGGGCTGGCTACACCTTC. Full variable domain (outside the CDR3, taken from reference TRBV19 and TRBJ1-2): DGGITQSPKYLFRKEGQNVTLSCEQNLNHDAMYWYRQDPGQGLRLIYYSQIVNDFQKGDIAEGYSVSREKKESFPLTVTSAQKNPTAFYLCASSIQDRAGYTFGSGTRLTVV.

The rearrangement links TRBV10-3 to TRBJ2-7, with TRBD2 matching over 10 bases. V was clipped by 11 bases and J by 4 bases; unmatched bases: 5. This CDR3 is 12 amino acids long. Germline assignment: CDR1 ENHRY and CDR2 SYGVKD. CDR3 in DNA: TGTGCCGGATCTAGCGGGAGTTACGAGCAGTACTTC. Its translation is CAGSSGSYEQYF.

In this sample, this clone turned up many times. The chain couples TRBV3-1 (or the pseudogene TRBV3-2) to TRBJ2-1, with a weak D call TRBD2 (6 bases). V was trimmed by 0 bases and J by 10 bases, leaving 16 bases between them. Per germline, CDR1 LGHDT and CDR2 YNNKEL (reference sequence). The CDR3 loop spans 15 amino acids. The CDR3 reads CASSQDPAGGREQFF. DNA for the CDR3: TGTGCCAGCAGCCAAGATCCGGCCGGGGGACGAGAGCAGTTCTTC.

The V call is TRBV4-3, the J call TRBJ2-1; TRBD2 agrees at 10 bases. V was pared by 1 base and J by 10 bases, with 16 bases of the junction left unmatched. CDR3 length equals 18 residues. From germline, CDR1 is LGHNA and CDR2 YSLEER. This CDR3 reads CASSQGRSGGARLREQFF. In nucleotides, the CDR3 is TGCGCCAGCAGCCAAGGGAGAAGCGGGGGGGCCCGATTGAGGGAGCAGTTCTTC.

The chain is built from TRBV7-6 and TRBJ2-1, with 9 bases identical to TRBD2. The CDR3 sequence is 15 residues long. Trimming took 2 bases from V and 1 from J; bases not matched to a gene: 0. The germline CDR1 and CDR2 sequences are SGHVS and FNYEAQ. The CDR3 bases are TGTGCCAGCAGCTTACTAGCGGGGTCCTACAATGAGCAGTTCTTC. Protein product: CASSLLAGSYNEQFF.

The chain has TRBV28 and TRBJ1-6; possible D gene TRBD1, 5 bases. The CDR3 is made up of 16 amino acids. The germline V gene has CDR1 MDHEN and CDR2 SYDVKM. V was clipped by 7 bases and J by 10 bases, with 23 bases between them. CDR3 DNA: TGTGCCAGCACCCCTAATGCAGGCTCCCGGGGGTCACCCCTCCACTTT. Translated, it gives CASTPNAGSRGSPLHF.

J is TRBJ2-2 and V is TRBV5-1, with a possible D match to TRBD2 (5 bases). Looked up from germline, CDR1 is SGHRS and CDR2 is YFSETQ. The CDR3 loop spans 14 amino acids. The V end lost 8 bases, the J end lost 1 base, and 12 bases lay between the germline ends. Here the CDR3 reads CASGEGKNTGELFF. The CDR3, as DNA: TGCGCCAGTGGCGAGGGAAAGAACACCGGGGAGCTGTTTTTT. Complete variable domain (other parts from reference TRBV5-1 and TRBJ2-2): KAGVTQTPRYLIKTRGQQVTLSCSPISGHRSVSWYQQTPGQGLQFLFEYFSETQRNKGNFPGRFSGRQFSNSRSEMNVSTLELGDSALYLCASGEGKNTGELFFGEGSRLTVL.

The rearrangement joins TRBV5-8 to TRBJ2-7, with 10 bases fitting TRBD1. J was trimmed by 3 bases and V by 3 bases; bases with no gene match: 6. The germline CDR1 and CDR2 sequences are SGHTS and YDEGEE. This CDR3 comprises 15 residues. This CDR3 is CASSWRQGAGYEQYF. CDR3 sequence (DNA): TGTGCCAGCAGCTGGAGACAGGGGGCGGGCTACGAGCAGTACTTC.

The chain recombines TRBV5-6 with TRBJ2-2; 9 nucleotides agree with TRBD1. The germline CDR1 and CDR2 sequences are SGHDT and YYEEEE. The CDR3 totals 16 residues. V dropped 6 bases and J dropped 6; count of bases not matched to a gene: 12. The CDR3 region has the DNA TGTGCCAGCAAGACTCGGGACAGGGTGCGGGCCGGGGAGCTGTTTTTT. Amino acids: CASKTRDRVRAGELFF.

V is TRBV28 and J is TRBJ1-4; D might be TRBD1 (6 bases). V was pared by 11 bases and J by 11 bases, with 18 bases between. CDR1 is MDHEN, CDR2 SYDVKM, per germline. The length of the CDR3 is 12 residues. CDR3 loop: CASRGGRAKLFF. The CDR3 DNA follows: TGTGCCTCACGGGGGGGGCGAGCTAAACTGTTTTTT.

The V call is TRBV28, the J call TRBJ2-7, with 9 nucleotides matching TRBD1. Trimming at V came to 7 bases and at J to 3 bases, leaving 7 bases not matched to a gene. This CDR3 comprises 14 residues. CDR1 and CDR2 (germline): MDHEN, SYDVKM. In DNA, the CDR3 is TGTGCCAGCAACCTTGCGGGACAGGGCTACGAGCAGTACTTC. Translating gives CASNLAGQGYEQYF. Full variable domain (outside the CDR3, taken from reference TRBV28 and TRBJ2-7): DVKVTQSSRYLVKRTGEKVFLECVQDMDHENMFWYRQDPGLGLRLIYFSYDVKMKEKGDIPEGYSVSREKKERFSLILESASTNQTSMYLCASNLAGQGYEQYFGPGTRLTVT.

The genes are TRBV5-1 and TRBJ1-1; the D is unclear. The germline V gene encodes CDR1 SGHRS and CDR2 YFSETQ. The V end was cut by 0 bases, the J end by 4 bases, with 13 bases between. The CDR3 loop spans 15 amino acids. CDR3 nucleotide sequence: TGCGCCAGCAGCTTGGGACATACAGTGAGCACTGAAGCTTTCTTT. Residues: CASSLGHTVSTEAFF.

The chain links TRBV29-1 to TRBJ2-1, with unresolved D. CDR1 SQVTM and CDR2 ANQGSEA come from the germline V gene. CDR3 length: 13 amino acids. The V and J ends lost 1 base and 4 bases respectively, with 8 bases between them. CDR3 DNA: TGCAGCGTTGAAGCTCACGGTTACAATGAGCAGTTCTTC. As protein: CSVEAHGYNEQFF.

V gene TRBV5-6 combines with J gene TRBJ1-1, with TRBD1 matching over 9 bases. From germline, CDR1 is SGHDT and CDR2 YYEEEE. After removal of 4 bases from V and 1 base from J, the junction contained 8 bases not matched to a gene. This CDR3 contains 16 residues. CDR3 sequence: CASSPDRGRGNTEAFF. CDR3 sequence (DNA): TGTGCCAGCAGCCCGGACAGGGGAAGGGGGAACACTGAAGCTTTCTTT.